This T cell receptor beta chain was retrieved from a study of shared clonotypes between healthy human individuals. Repertoires were generated with immunoSEQ multiplex PCR, while TCRdb's copy carries only in-frame clones and drops some. Of more than 2,000,000 clones in the sample, approximately 93% were seen once. The TCR comes from a man younger than 35 in good health. Some clones in this sample may be carry-over from other donors' samples. The sample comprised naive CD4+ T cells from PBMCs. Regarding subset: CD45RA+ positively selected.

The chain's CDR3 is CASSSPSPGEQYF. CDR3 nucleotides: TGCGCCAGCAGCTCCCCCTCCCCGGGCGAGCAGTACTTC. The rearrangement uses TRBV5-1 and TRBJ2-7; the D is unclear. This CDR3 contains 13 residues. The V end lost 3 bases, the J end lost 6 bases, and 13 bases lay between the germline ends. Germline lookup yields CDR1 SGHRS and CDR2 YFSETQ. Full variable domain (outside the CDR3, taken from reference TRBV5-1 and TRBJ2-7): KAGVTQTPRYLIKTRGQQVTLSCSPISGHRSVSWYQQTPGQGLQFLFEYFSETQRNKGNFPGRFSGRQFSNSRSEMNVSTLELGDSALYLCASSSPSPGEQYFGPGTRLTVT.